This passage covers 10 T cell receptor beta chains from one sample sequenced in a study of blood T cell repertoires in COVID-19. Profiling relied on immunoSEQ multiplex PCR, and the TCRdb table lists in-frame clones only, not all of them. The table lists around 190,000 clones, 83% of them singletons. Sequencing input: peripheral blood. The receptors originated from a woman in her 70s with COVID-19, enrolled during active disease.

J is TRBJ1-5 and V is TRBV18, with 10 bases matching TRBD1. The V segment lost 3 bases and the J segment 4 bases; nucleotides outside the gene matches: 0. This CDR3 has 14 residues. Germline CDR1 and CDR2: KGHSH and LQKENI. The CDR3 region has the DNA TGTGCCAGCTCACCGGACAGGGGGAATCAGCCCCAGCATTTT. The encoded protein is CASSPDRGNQPQHF.

Only one count was recorded for this clone. The identical CDR3 is also encoded by other nucleotide sequences in the sample. The V gene is TRBV5-1, the J gene TRBJ2-5; D remains unclear. CDR1 and CDR2 (germline): SGHRS, YFSETQ. Trimming left V 0 bases short and J 1 base short, with 4 bases between. The CDR3 loop spans 13 amino acids. The CDR3 nucleotides are TGCGCCAGCAGCTTGGGGCCCCAAGAGACCCAGTACTTC. Its translation is CASSLGPQETQYF.

This sequence joins TRBV27 and TRBJ2-7; TRBD2 matches at 8 bases. Trimming took 6 bases from V and 0 from J; bases not matched to a gene: 4. CDR3 length: 14 amino acids. Germline V gives CDR1 MNHEY, CDR2 SMNVEV (reference sequence). In nucleotides, the CDR3 is TGTGCCAGCAGCATAGCGGGACCCTCCTACGAGCAGTACTTC. It translates to CASSIAGPSYEQYF.

This rearrangement joins TRBV29-1 to TRBJ2-1; the D gene is possibly TRBD1 (5 bases). The CDR3 length is 14 residues. V was shortened by 4 bases and J by 2 bases, with 12 bases between the two germline ends. CDR1 is SQVTM and CDR2 is ANQGSEA in the germline V gene. CDR3 DNA sequence: TGCAGCGTTGGGAAACAGGTCACCTACAATGAGCAGTTCTTC. This gives the protein CSVGKQVTYNEQFF.

The chain links TRBV9 to TRBJ1-6, with no clear D. V lost 4 bases and J 7 bases, leaving 12 bases between the germline ends. Germline V gene data show CDR1 as SGDLS and CDR2 as YYNGEE. This CDR3 contains 14 residues. For the CDR3, the DNA is TGTGCCAGCAGCCCCCTTATAGCGAATTCACCCCTCCACTTT. This translates into CASSPLIANSPLHF.

The gene calls are TRBV4-1 and TRBJ2-2; 12 bases line up with TRBD1. Germline trimming cut 8 bases from V and 6 bases from J; bases unmatched to any gene: 19. The CDR3 has 19 amino acids. The germline gives CDR1 MGHRA, CDR2 YSYEKL. The CDR3 DNA follows: TGCGCCAGCCAAAGGTGGGGGACAGGGGGCGCGAATCCGGCCGGGGAGCTGTTTTTT. This sequence encodes CASQRWGTGGANPAGELFF.

The chain carries TRBV5-1 and TRBJ2-2, with 9 bases that match TRBD1. Germline values: CDR1 SGHRS, CDR2 YFSETQ. Trimming at V came to 4 bases and at J to 7 bases, leaving 8 bases not matched to a gene. This CDR3 is built from 15 residues. The CDR3 DNA reads TGCGCCAGCAGCAACCGGGACAGGGAAAACGGGGAGCTGTTTTTT. It specifies CASSNRDRENGELFF.

V usage is TRBV27 and J usage is TRBJ2-7, with D perhaps matching TRBD1 (6 bases). The germline CDR1 and CDR2 sequences are MNHEY and SMNVEV (reference sequence). V shed 3 bases and J shed 5 bases, with 11 bases lying between them. CDR3 size: 13 residues. The CDR3 is CASSFFRGDEQYF. CDR3 coding DNA: TGTGCCAGCAGTTTCTTCAGGGGCGACGAGCAGTACTTC.

The chain is built from TRBV18 and TRBJ1-2, with 8 bases matching TRBD1. Germline trimming cut 3 bases from V and 10 bases from J; bases unmatched to any gene: 10. The CDR3 extends over 14 amino acids. CDR1 KGHSH and CDR2 LQKENI come from the germline V gene. The CDR3 sequence is CASSPNAGGPLYTF. CDR3 nucleotides: TGTGCCAGCTCACCTAATGCAGGGGGCCCCCTCTACACCTTC.

The chain employs TRBV14 and TRBJ2-7, with D possibly TRBD2 on 6 matching bases. The CDR3 length is 14 residues. Germline values: CDR1 SGHDN, CDR2 FVKESK. Deletions cut 4 bases from V and 0 bases from J, with 10 bases between. In nucleotides, the CDR3 is TGTGCCAGCAGCCGCGAGCGGGCCTCCTACGAGCAGTACTTC. This encodes CASSRERASYEQYF.